Each of the 27 T cell receptor beta chains below was sequenced from the same sample in a study of regulatory T cells in long-lasting Graves disease (dated by TCRdb to about 2021). Receptor libraries were prepared by multiplex PCR. This sample was sequenced with an Illumina HiSeq 4000. TCR beta libraries were built with iRepertoire HTBI primers and Arm-PCR amplification of CDR3 regions. TCRdb cleaned the public reads at Q25 with fastp, built clones with MiXCR and kept in-frame beta chains. Rows are unified per CDR3 protein, each entry keeping the most common DNA and genes. This sample has around 450,000 distinct CDR3 sequences in its table, and 15% to 20% of those were observed once. Roughly an eighth of the sample belongs to the ten largest clones. The sample's time point label, decoded: newly diagnosed GD, antithyroid drugs for less than 3 months. For both TCR sequencing and RNA sequencing, RNA was extracted from PBMCs in TRIzol.

The same data also contributed to another study, on T cells in Graves' hyperthyroidism and ophthalmopathy.

The sample here was peripheral blood mononuclear cells (PBMCs), taken at new diagnosis, from a patient treated with antithyroid drugs. The origin of the receptors is a man aged 35 to 55 with Graves disease. Donor details come from another sample of the same person, matched by shared clones.

This sequence joins TRBV20-1 and TRBJ2-4; D is possibly TRBD1 (6 bases). CDR3 length: 13 amino acids. V was cut by 2 bases and J by 8 bases, with 13 bases left in between. Looked up from germline, CDR1 is DFQATT and CDR2 is SNEGSKA (reference sequence). The CDR3 region has the DNA TGCAGTGCTAGAATCAGGGGAATCGACATTCAGTACTTC. This sequence encodes CSARIRGIDIQYF.

This clonotype was recorded many times. The chain links TRBV13 to TRBJ1-2; no definite D call. The germline V and J ends were trimmed by 0 bases and 2 bases, with 16 bases remaining between them. The CDR3 contains 17 residues. Germline assignment: CDR1 PRHDT and CDR2 FYEKMQ (reference sequence). The CDR3 reads CASSLGLIGFENYGYTF. The CDR3 coding sequence is TGTGCCAGCAGCTTAGGCCTTATCGGGTTCGAGAACTATGGCTACACCTTC.

This clonotype has at least ten counts. V is TRBV3-1 and J is TRBJ2-2; 10 bases match TRBD2. The CDR3 has 14 residues. Germline V gene data show CDR1 as LGHDT and CDR2 as YNNKEL (reference sequence). The J segment lost 6 bases and the V segment lost 9 bases, leaving 7 bases of the junction unmatched. This CDR3 is CASEREGRPGELFF. For the CDR3, the DNA is TGTGCCAGTGAGCGGGAGGGCCGACCCGGGGAGCTGTTTTTT.

In its sample, this clonotype was seen many times. The chain employs TRBV28 and TRBJ2-7; 7 bases align to TRBD1. The V gene end was trimmed by 2 bases and the J gene end by 3 bases; junction bases not matched to a gene: 7. Germline V gene sequence: CDR1 MDHEN, CDR2 SYDVKM. The CDR3 contains 15 residues. The CDR3 bases are TGTGCCAGCAGTTTACCCGGACAGGTTATCTACGAGCAGTACTTC. Residues: CASSLPGQVIYEQYF.

The chain joins TRBV27 to TRBJ1-2, with D maybe TRBD1 (6 bases). This CDR3 contains 15 residues. V was pared by 4 bases and J by 2 bases, with 14 bases between. Germline CDR1 reads MNHEY; CDR2 reads SMNVEV (reference sequence). As DNA, the CDR3 is TGTGCCAGCAGTTGGGCGGGGCAGGGGAACTATGGCTACACCTTC. It encodes CASSWAGQGNYGYTF.

In regard to this clonotype: Just one base apart from a much larger clone, this may be a read error. The V gene is TRBV2, the J gene TRBJ1-1; D unclear. The CDR3 is made up of 13 amino acids. V lost 6 bases to trimming and J lost 0 bases, with 8 bases between them. CDR1 is SNHLY, CDR2 FYNNEI, per germline. CDR3 amino acids: CASSSIMNTEAFF. In nucleotides, the CDR3 is TGTGCCAGCAGCTCGATCATGAACACTGAAGCTTTCTTT.

This chain connects TRBV6-2 or TRBV6-3 to TRBJ2-7; weak D call: TRBD2 (6 bases). The CDR3 length is 16 residues. The V gene's germline CDR1 is MNHEY and CDR2 SVGEGT. V lost 2 bases and J 3 bases, leaving 17 bases between the germline ends. The CDR3 DNA reads as TGTGCCAGCAGTTACGGTGATGGGGGGAACTACTACGAGCAGTACTTC. Amino acid sequence: CASSYGDGGNYYEQYF.

About this clonotype: A much larger clone differs by one base, so this may be a read error. J is TRBJ2-5 and V is TRBV5-1; perhaps TRBD2 as D (6 bases). Germline values: CDR1 SGHRS, CDR2 YFSETQ. This CDR3 spans 13 amino acids. Here the CDR3 DNA reads TGCGCCAGCAGCATCAGGGAACGGGAGATCCAGTACTTC. Encoded protein: CASSIREREIQYF. The entire variable domain, with the rest obtained from reference TRBV5-1 and TRBJ2-5, is as follows: KAGVTQTPRYLIKTRGQQVTLSCSPISGHRSVSWYQQTPGQGLQFLFEYFSETQRNKGNFPGRFSGRQFSNSRSEMNVSTLELGDSALYLCASSIREREIQYFGPGTRLLVL.

This clonotype was seen ten or more times. The rearrangement joins TRBV28 to TRBJ1-5; D may be TRBD1 (5 bases). V was cut by 7 bases and J by 6 bases, with 13 bases left in between. Germline V lookup: CDR1 MDHEN, CDR2 SYDVKM. The CDR3 length is 13 residues. The DNA for the CDR3 is TGTGCCAGCATCCCCATGGGGGGTCAGCCCCAGCATTTT. Encoded protein: CASIPMGGQPQHF.

This clonotype was detected many times. This chain links TRBV5-6 with TRBJ1-2; D is ambiguous. Trimming shortened V by 1 base and J by 8 bases, and 9 bases separated the two germline ends. CDR3 length: 12 residues. Germline V lookup: CDR1 SGHDT, CDR2 YYEEEE. In DNA, the CDR3 is TGTGCCAGCAGCTTGAGTAGGGCCGGCTACACCTTC. Protein product: CASSLSRAGYTF.

This clonotype was picked up a small number of times. One base away lies a much larger clone, so this may be a sequencing read error. V usage is TRBV10-3 and J usage is TRBJ2-1; D gene uncertain. CDR3 length: 13 amino acids. The germline V gene has CDR1 ENHRY and CDR2 SYGVKD. Trimming took 2 bases from V and 2 from J, leaving 4 bases between them. The CDR3 sequence: CAISEEPYNEQFF. The DNA of the CDR3 is TGTGCCATCAGTGAGGAACCCTACAATGAGCAGTTCTTC.

The V gene is TRBV12-3 or TRBV12-4, the J gene TRBJ1-2; weak D call: TRBD1 (6 bases). The CDR3 is 13 residues long. Trimming left V 7 bases short and J 7 bases short, with 16 bases between. The CDR3 bases are TGTGCCAGCACTATCGGGGGGGGCCTTGGCTACACCTTC. Encoded protein: CASTIGGGLGYTF.

As concerns this clonotype: A much larger clone differs from this one at a single base, so this may be a read error. The rearrangement uses TRBV6-2 or TRBV6-3 and TRBJ2-7, with 10 positions matching TRBD1. The ends lost 4 bases at V and 1 base at J; junction bases unmatched: 16. The CDR3 has 19 residues. Germline CDR1 reads MNHEY; CDR2 reads SVGEGT. CDR3 protein: CASSLFPPPSDRGSYEQYF. The CDR3 DNA sequence: TGTGCCAGCAGTTTATTCCCCCCCCCGTCGGACAGGGGGTCCTACGAGCAGTACTTC.

The chain employs TRBV5-1 and TRBJ2-7; 7 bases agree with TRBD2. Germline trimming cut 0 bases from V and 3 bases from J; bases unmatched to any gene: 3. This CDR3 is 14 amino acids long. The V gene's germline CDR1 is SGHRS and CDR2 YFSETQ. CDR3 sequence (DNA): TGCGCCAGCAGCTTGGAGGCGGGGGACTACGAGCAGTACTTC. Protein product: CASSLEAGDYEQYF.

This clonotype was detected ten times or more. The chain recombines TRBV9 with TRBJ2-2, with TRBD2 matching 14 bases. Germline lookup yields CDR1 SGDLS and CDR2 YYNGEE. J lost 3 bases, V lost 0 bases, and 7 bases had no gene match. This CDR3 comprises 19 residues. The CDR3 region has the DNA TGTGCCAGCAGCGTAGAGACTAGCGGGAGGGCCAGGGACACCGGGGAGCTGTTTTTT. Encoded protein: CASSVETSGRARDTGELFF.

This clonotype was recorded a few times. The V gene is TRBV19, the J gene TRBJ2-7, with 10 bases that match TRBD1. V dropped 6 bases and J dropped 2; count of bases not matched to a gene: 7. CDR3 length: 15 residues. CDR1 and CDR2 from the germline V gene are LNHDA and SQIVND (reference sequence). The CDR3 loop is CASRSRDRGTYEQYF. The CDR3 coding sequence is TGTGCCAGTAGATCCCGGGACAGGGGCACCTACGAGCAGTACTTC.

There are a few counts of this clonotype. The J gene is TRBJ2-5, the V gene TRBV25-1, with TRBD2 as a possible D gene (6 bases). Germline CDR1 is MGHDK and CDR2 is SYGVNS. V lost 5 bases and J lost 4, with 17 bases in between. The CDR3 loop spans 15 amino acids. CDR3 sequence (DNA): TGTGCCAGCAGTACGCCAGCGGGCATGTCAGAGACCCAGTACTTC. Translating it yields CASSTPAGMSETQYF. Using reference TRBV25-1 and TRBJ2-5 for the parts outside the CDR3, the full variable domain is EADIYQTPRYLVIGTGKKITLECSQTMGHDKMYWYQQDPGMELHLIHYSYGVNSTEKGDLSSESTVSRIRTEHFPLTLESARPSHTSQYLCASSTPAGMSETQYFGPGTRLLVL.

This clonotype was found many times. The V call is TRBV6-1, the J call TRBJ1-1; D is uncertain. CDR1 MNHNS and CDR2 SASEGT come from the germline V gene. The CDR3 runs to 18 residues. V lost 8 bases, J lost 1 base, and 26 bases lay in between. This chain's CDR3 is CASPRHRRPQSGNTEAFF. The CDR3 region has the DNA TGTGCCAGCCCTCGCCACCGGCGGCCACAAAGTGGGAACACTGAAGCTTTCTTT.

This clonotype has more than one count but fewer than ten. V gene TRBV10-3 combines with J gene TRBJ2-7, with TRBD2 matching over 12 bases. CDR3 size: 13 residues. The J segment lost 0 bases and the V segment lost 10 bases, leaving 1 base of the junction unmatched. In germline, CDR1 is ENHRY, CDR2 SYGVKD. The CDR3: CATTSGSSYEQYF. The DNA of the CDR3 is TGTGCCACGACTAGCGGGAGCTCCTACGAGCAGTACTTC.

V gene TRBV4-1 combines with J gene TRBJ2-1; TRBD1 aligns across 9 bases. Per germline, CDR1 MGHRA and CDR2 YSYEKL. CDR3 length: 16 amino acids. The ends lost 4 bases at V and 7 bases at J; junction bases unmatched: 11. CDR3: CASSRRQGGPWNEQFF. In DNA, the CDR3 is TGCGCCAGCAGCCGTCGACAGGGGGGTCCCTGGAATGAGCAGTTCTTC.

This clonotype was counted ten times or more. V usage is TRBV6-2 or TRBV6-3 and J usage is TRBJ1-5; 9 nucleotides align to TRBD1. Looked up from germline, CDR1 is MNHEY and CDR2 is SVGEGT. The CDR3 contains 15 residues. Trimming cost V 4 bases and J 5 bases; bases outside gene matches: 6. CDR3 DNA: TGTGCCAGCAGTTCCGGACAGGGGCGGTATCAGCCCCAGCATTTT. Amino acid sequence: CASSSGQGRYQPQHF.

The chain combines TRBV28 with TRBJ2-3; D might be TRBD1 (6 bases). Germline lookup yields CDR1 MDHEN and CDR2 SYDVKM. V was trimmed by 8 bases and J by 4 bases, leaving 16 bases between them. The CDR3 has 14 residues. The CDR3 sequence: CASSQRDIPDTQYF. CDR3 DNA sequence: TGTGCCAGCTCCCAACGGGACATCCCAGATACGCAGTATTTT.

This clonotype was counted many times. The gene calls are TRBV12-3 or TRBV12-4 and TRBJ2-1; maybe TRBD2 (5 bases). The CDR3 is made up of 16 amino acids. Trimming left V 6 bases short and J 4 bases short, with 19 bases between. In DNA, the CDR3 is TGTGCCAGCAGCTTGGGCTATGCGGGCCCGTACAATGAGCAGTTCTTC. Translating it yields CASSLGYAGPYNEQFF.

The V gene is TRBV28, the J gene TRBJ2-7; TRBD2 matches 8 bases. Per the germline V gene, CDR1 is MDHEN and CDR2 is SYDVKM. V shed 8 bases and J 2 bases; nucleotides not matched to a gene: 8. There are 14 residues in the CDR3. DNA for the CDR3: TGTGCCAGCCACCCGGGGGGGCCCACCTACGAGCAGTACTTC. Translation gives CASHPGGPTYEQYF.

The rearrangement links TRBV28 to TRBJ1-4; D uncertain. V was shortened by 6 bases and J by 4 bases, with 15 bases between the two germline ends. CDR1 is MDHEN and CDR2 is SYDVKM in the germline V gene. The CDR3 consists of 15 residues. The CDR3 DNA reads as TGTGCCAGCAGGAGCTTTAGGCAATTTAATGAAAAACTGTTTTTT. Its protein is CASRSFRQFNEKLFF.

Many counts were recorded for this clonotype. This chain connects TRBV9 to TRBJ1-1, with a tentative D call TRBD1 (6 bases). CDR3 size: 15 residues. Trimming cost V 4 bases and J 2 bases, with 15 bases left between them. Germline lookup yields CDR1 SGDLS and CDR2 YYNGEE. CDR3 in DNA: TGTGCCAGCAGCTTTAGGACAGACCGTAACACTGAAGCTTTCTTT. Translated: CASSFRTDRNTEAFF.

This clonotype has a count of ten or more. The chain links TRBV28 to TRBJ2-7; TRBD2 agrees at 10 bases. The trim removed 7 bases at V and 4 bases at J, leaving 10 bases unmatched. This CDR3 contains 15 residues. Germline assignment: CDR1 MDHEN and CDR2 SYDVKM. This CDR3 reads CASTELAGTGYEQYF. CDR3 in DNA: TGTGCCAGCACTGAACTAGCGGGAACGGGGTACGAGCAGTACTTC.